These 31 T cell receptor beta chains originate from one sample sequenced in a study of T cell repertoires in cytomegalovirus infection. TCRdb ran MiXCR on the reads and lists one entry per CDR3 protein. This table holds 700,000 to 900,000 distinct CDR3 sequences, 25% to 35% found once. No antigen is known for these receptors. Sequencing used cultured CD8+ T cells from PBMCs, obtained from culture after CMV antigen stimulation. All receptors come from a human donor in good health (CMV status not recorded). Some clones in this sample may be carry-over from other donors' samples.

This clonotype has more than one count but fewer than ten. This chain connects TRBV7-9 to TRBJ1-2; no firm D call. This CDR3 comprises 11 residues. V was pared by 5 bases and J by 7 bases, with 8 bases between. In germline, CDR1 is SEHNR, CDR2 FQNEAQ (reference sequence). CDR3 protein: CASSQLGGYTF. The CDR3 nucleotides read TGTGCCAGCAGCCAGCTCGGTGGCTACACCTTC.

V usage is TRBV27 and J usage is TRBJ1-1, with D possibly TRBD1 on 5 matching bases. The CDR3 is 14 residues long. Trimming left V 9 bases short and J 3 bases short, with 17 bases between. CDR1 is MNHEY, CDR2 SMNVEV, per germline (reference sequence). The CDR3: CASIGEQGHTEAFF. The CDR3 DNA reads as TGTGCCAGTATAGGGGAACAAGGGCACACTGAAGCTTTCTTT.

This clonotype appeared a few times. The chain couples TRBV12-3 or TRBV12-4 to TRBJ1-4; 7 positions match TRBD1. Losses at the gene ends were 6 bases for V and 6 bases for J; bases not matched to a gene: 19. The CDR3 runs to 18 residues. The CDR3 loop reads CASSNPRGQPGEDEKLFF. CDR3 DNA: TGTGCCAGCAGCAATCCTAGGGGGCAGCCGGGCGAAGATGAAAAACTGTTTTTT.

The chain uses TRBV7-8 and TRBJ1-4; D perhaps matches TRBD1 (6 bases). The CDR3 covers 19 residues. Germline V CDR1 and CDR2: SGHVS, FQNEAQ. V lost 5 bases, J lost 0 bases, and 22 bases lay in between. The CDR3 sequence is CASSRSAVITGSTNEKLFF. DNA for the CDR3: TGTGCCAGCAGCAGATCTGCTGTTATTACAGGGTCAACTAATGAAAAACTGTTTTTT.

The chain has TRBV19 and TRBJ2-1, with 8 bases identical to TRBD2. CDR3 length: 13 amino acids. V lost 10 bases to trimming and J lost 3 bases; unmatched junction nucleotides: 5. The germline gives CDR1 LNHDA, CDR2 SQIVND (reference sequence). The CDR3 bases are TGTGCCACCGGGACTAGGAGCTACAATGAGCAGTTCTTC. It codes for CATGTRSYNEQFF.

Only a few counts were recorded for this clonotype. The chain joins TRBV7-9 to TRBJ2-3; 7 nucleotides match TRBD1. This CDR3 spans 17 amino acids. With V trimmed by 1 base and J by 4 bases, 11 bases remained unmatched. Germline loops: CDR1 SEHNR, CDR2 FQNEAQ (reference sequence). The CDR3 DNA follows: TGTGCCAGCAGCTTAGATGGTACAGGGGATAGGGCAGATACGCAGTATTTT. Its translation: CASSLDGTGDRADTQYF.

In its sample, this clonotype was seen many times. This chain joins TRBV7-6 and TRBJ2-1; no definite D call. Germline CDR1 SGHVS, CDR2 FNYEAQ. Trimming removed 5 bases at V and 6 bases at J, with 20 bases between. CDR3 length: 16 amino acids. CDR3 loop: CASSPRPNKPRNEQFF. CDR3 DNA sequence: TGTGCCAGCAGCCCCCGCCCAAATAAACCCCGCAATGAGCAGTTCTTC.

This clonotype was counted many times. This chain connects TRBV28 to TRBJ2-1, with TRBD2 matching 8 bases. V lost 4 bases, J lost 4 bases, and 12 bases stayed unmatched. Germline loops: CDR1 MDHEN, CDR2 SYDVKM. This CDR3 contains 17 residues. CDR3 DNA sequence: TGTGCCAGCAGTTCGCCCCGGGGGGGGGCGGAATACAATGAGCAGTTCTTC. Protein sequence: CASSSPRGGAEYNEQFF.

V and J are TRBV18 and TRBJ1-5; no clear D. This CDR3 region has 18 residues. Trimming stripped 1 base from V and 2 bases from J, with 18 bases between. CDR1 and CDR2 from the germline V gene are KGHSH and LQKENI. The DNA of the CDR3 is TGTGCCAGCTCACCACGGGAAGCTAGTTTATTCGGCAATCAGCCCCAGCATTTT. This translates into CASSPREASLFGNQPQHF. The whole variable domain, remainder taken from reference TRBV18 and TRBJ1-5, is NAGVMQNPRHLVRRRGQEARLRCSPMKGHSHVYWYRQLPEEGLKFMVYLQKENIIDESGMPKERFSAEFPKEGPSILRIQQVVRGDSAAYFCASSPREASLFGNQPQHFGDGTRLSIL.

This clonotype was seen a handful of times. The genes are TRBV6-1 and TRBJ2-5; 8 nucleotides line up with TRBD2. Germline loops: CDR1 MNHNS, CDR2 SASEGT. Unmatched junction bases numbered 8, after V lost 6 bases and J lost 5 bases. This CDR3 spans 14 amino acids. The CDR3, as DNA: TGTGCCAGCAGCCGGGGGGGCGGGATGGAGACCCAGTACTTC. Residues: CASSRGGGMETQYF.

The chain combines TRBV7-2 with TRBJ2-1, with 9 nucleotides matching TRBD1. Germline V gene data show CDR1 as SGHTA and CDR2 as FQGNSA. Losses at the gene ends were 7 bases for V and 10 bases for J; bases not matched to a gene: 8. This CDR3 has 13 amino acids. The CDR3 DNA reads TGTGCCAGCACCCCTGGACAGGGGTACGAGCAGTTCTTC. Encoded protein: CASTPGQGYEQFF.

Of note for this clonotype: A much larger clone differs by one base, so this may be a read error. The V and J genes are TRBV7-2 and TRBJ2-1, with 10 nucleotides matching TRBD2. The CDR3 runs 20 residues. The germline V gene has CDR1 SGHTA and CDR2 FQGNSA. V shed 1 base, J shed 0 bases, and the junction held 12 bases outside the gene matches. This chain's CDR3 is CASSLDPATSGFFSYNEQFF. The CDR3 bases are TGTGCCAGCAGCTTAGACCCCGCGACTAGCGGGTTCTTCTCCTACAATGAGCAGTTCTTC.

The chain couples TRBV24-1 to TRBJ2-2; a possible D gene is TRBD2 (6 bases). Per germline, CDR1 KGHDR and CDR2 SFDVKD. V lost 7 bases and J lost 8, with 19 bases in between. The CDR3 extends over 15 amino acids. In nucleotides, the CDR3 is TGTGCCACCAGCGGCGGGGACGGCGTGTTGGGGGAGCTGTTTTTT. Translating it yields CATSGGDGVLGELFF.

The CDR3 bases are TGCAGTGCTAGAGCTCGGTGGGCACAGCCCCAGCATTTT. Its protein is CSARARWAQPQHF. The V gene is TRBV20-1, the J gene TRBJ1-5; D is undetermined. V lost 1 base and J 7 bases, leaving 11 bases between the germline ends. The germline V gene has CDR1 DFQATT and CDR2 SNEGSKA (reference sequence). The CDR3 spans 13 residues.

In the case of this clonotype: The germline gene is not matched at one end of the junction; a read error may be the cause. The chain combines TRBV7-4 with TRBJ1-6; D gene ambiguous. Germline CDR1 SGHVT, CDR2 SQSDAQ. This CDR3 has 17 amino acids. CDR3 nucleotide sequence: TGTGCCAGCAGCTTAAAGGGCGACCCTTACTATAGTTCACCCCTCCACTTT. This sequence encodes CASSLKGDPYYSSPLHF.

This chain uses TRBV20-1 with TRBJ1-6; D gene ambiguous. Looked up from germline, CDR1 is DFQATT and CDR2 is SNEGSKA (reference sequence). The CDR3 is 16 residues long. V dropped 0 bases and J dropped 6 bases, with 15 bases sitting between them. CDR3 DNA: TGCAGTGCTAGAGATTGGGCGATGCCAACTAATTCACCCCTCCACTTT. Its translation: CSARDWAMPTNSPLHF.

This clonotype has just a few counts. The chain is built from TRBV7-9 and TRBJ2-3, with D perhaps given as TRBD1 or TRBD2 (5 bases each). The germline CDR1 and CDR2 sequences are SEHNR and FQNEAQ (reference sequence). Deletions cut 10 bases from V and 4 bases from J, with 12 bases between. CDR3 length: 12 residues. The CDR3: CATQRGSDTQYF. CDR3 coding DNA: TGTGCCACCCAGAGGGGCTCAGATACGCAGTATTTT.

This clonotype occurred many times. The rearrangement joins TRBV7-9 to TRBJ1-2; D remains unclear. The CDR3 sequence is 13 residues long. The ends were cut back, 5 bases at V and 5 bases at J, with 12 bases in the middle. CDR1 SEHNR and CDR2 FQNEAQ come from the germline V gene (reference sequence). The chain's CDR3 is CASSHERPYGYTF. CDR3 in DNA: TGTGCCAGCAGCCACGAGCGACCGTATGGCTACACCTTC.

In this sample, this clonotype turned up once. The rearrangement joins TRBV2 to TRBJ2-2; TRBD1 might be the D (6 bases). The CDR3 runs to 13 residues. The germline CDR1 and CDR2 sequences are SNHLY and FYNNEI. Trimming took off 7 bases at V and 7 bases at J, with 13 bases between the two ends. CDR3: CASIWTEDGELFF. CDR3 nucleotide sequence: TGTGCCAGCATTTGGACAGAAGACGGGGAGCTGTTTTTT.

The rearrangement uses TRBV7-9 and TRBJ1-4; D gene ambiguous. Looked up from germline, CDR1 is SEHNR and CDR2 is FQNEAQ (reference sequence). The CDR3 is 14 amino acids. V dropped 0 bases and J dropped 8 bases, with 10 bases sitting between them. The CDR3, as DNA: TGTGCCAGCAGCTTAGCGGGAAACTTAGAAAAACTGTTTTTT. Its translation: CASSLAGNLEKLFF. The variable domain in full, completed from reference TRBV7-9 and TRBJ1-4, reads DTGVSQNPRHKITKRGQNVTFRCDPISEHNRLYWYRQTLGQGPEFLTYFQNEAQLEKSRLLSDRFSAERPKGSFSTLEIQRTEQGDSAMYLCASSLAGNLEKLFFGSGTQLSVL.

This chain joins TRBV10-2 and TRBJ2-2, with TRBD1 matching over 7 bases. Germline V lookup: CDR1 WSHSY, CDR2 SAAADI. This CDR3 is built from 14 residues. The V segment lost 2 bases and the J segment 6 bases; nucleotides outside the gene matches: 3. This chain's CDR3 is CASSETTGSGELFF. Written as DNA, the CDR3 is TGCGCCAGCAGTGAGACGACAGGGTCCGGGGAGCTGTTTTTT.

This clonotype came up a few times. This chain connects TRBV11-2 to TRBJ2-7, with D possibly being TRBD1 or TRBD2 (5 bases each). The V gene lost 2 bases and the J gene lost 4 bases, with 12 bases spanning the gap. The CDR3 loop spans 14 amino acids. CDR1 SGHAT and CDR2 FQNNGV come from the germline V gene. The CDR3, as DNA: TGTGCCAGCAGCTTACCCGGGGCGGCTTACGAGCAGTACGTC. Its translation: CASSLPGAAYEQYV.

This clonotype has a single count. This sequence joins TRBV12-5 and TRBJ1-5; D not resolved. This CDR3 spans 12 amino acids. The germline V and J ends were trimmed by 5 bases and 13 bases, with 15 bases remaining between them. Germline V CDR1 and CDR2: LGHNT, FRNRAP. CDR3 sequence: CASGLTPPEQHF. The CDR3 coding sequence is TGTGCTAGTGGTCTCACCCCTCCCGAGCAGCATTTT.

In this sample, this clonotype turned up a few times. This chain joins TRBV5-6 and TRBJ2-1, with D tentatively TRBD1 (6 bases). Germline assignment: CDR1 SGHDT and CDR2 YYEEEE. V lost 5 bases to trimming and J lost 1 base, with 10 bases between them. The CDR3 loop spans 14 amino acids. The CDR3 nucleotides read TGTGCCAGCAGAGAGGGGGAATCCTACAATGAGCAGTTCTTC. Protein sequence: CASREGESYNEQFF.

The CDR3 here is CASWGGQSNTEAFF. In DNA, the CDR3 is TGTGCCAGCTGGGGGGGACAGTCAAACACTGAAGCTTTCTTT. The chain has TRBV12-3 or TRBV12-4 and TRBJ1-1; 7 bases fit TRBD1. V was pared by 8 bases and J by 2 bases, with 8 bases of the junction left unmatched. This CDR3 has 14 residues.

The V gene is TRBV7-8, the J gene TRBJ2-7; 12 nucleotides align to TRBD2. From germline, CDR1 is SGHVS and CDR2 FQNEAQ. The CDR3 is 15 amino acids. The V gene end was trimmed by 6 bases and the J gene end by 2 bases; junction bases not matched to a gene: 5. The CDR3 protein is CASRLASGGAYEQYF. CDR3 nucleotides: TGTGCCAGCAGGCTTGCTAGCGGGGGGGCCTACGAGCAGTACTTC.

This clonotype has a count of ten or more. The CDR3 here is CASSLKERYEQYV. Here the CDR3 DNA reads TGTGCCAGCAGCTTAAAGGAAAGATACGAGCAGTACGTC. This chain connects TRBV7-2 to TRBJ2-7; D gene unclear. Trimming shortened V by 2 bases and J by 4 bases, and 9 bases separated the two germline ends. The CDR3 has 13 residues. Per the germline V gene, CDR1 is SGHTA and CDR2 is FQGNSA.

V and J are TRBV19 and TRBJ1-2; D remains unclear. The CDR3 sequence is 15 residues long. Germline assignment: CDR1 LNHDA and CDR2 SQIVND (reference sequence). With 6 bases removed from V and 3 bases from J, the gap between germline ends came to 17 bases. The CDR3 reads CASSSPSGGYYGYTF. The CDR3 coding sequence is TGTGCCAGTAGCTCCCCTTCGGGAGGTTACTATGGCTACACCTTC.

The rearrangement links TRBV7-3 to TRBJ1-2; 7 nucleotides agree with TRBD1. CDR1 is SGHTA and CDR2 is FQGTGA in the germline V gene. The V and J ends lost 2 bases and 3 bases, in that order; junction bases with no gene match: 9. The CDR3 runs to 16 residues. The DNA of the CDR3 is TGTGCCAGCAGCTTAGGGACAGCGACAATGGACTATGGCTACACCTTC. Its protein product is CASSLGTATMDYGYTF.

The chain employs TRBV7-9 and TRBJ2-1, with D perhaps given as TRBD1 or TRBD2 (5 bases each). The V gene's germline CDR1 is SEHNR and CDR2 FQNEAQ (reference sequence). CDR3 length: 16 amino acids. V was pared by 5 bases and J by 6 bases, with 20 bases between. Here the CDR3 reads CASSDAPGPAANEQFF. For the CDR3, the DNA is TGTGCCAGCAGCGACGCGCCGGGACCAGCGGCCAATGAGCAGTTCTTC.

V and J are TRBV9 and TRBJ2-1; 8 bases match TRBD1. The V segment lost 4 bases and the J segment 5 bases; nucleotides outside the gene matches: 17. CDR3 length equals 18 residues. Germline lookup yields CDR1 SGDLS and CDR2 YYNGEE. In DNA, the CDR3 is TGTGCCAGCAGCCCACACCCCACCTTGACAGGGGAGGACAATGAGCAGTTCTTC. As protein: CASSPHPTLTGEDNEQFF.